Each of the 9 T cell receptor beta chains below was sequenced from the same sample in a study of T cell repertoires in cytomegalovirus infection. TCRdb re-called the reads through MiXCR, storing one row per CDR3 protein. Of almost 500,000 distinct CDR3 sequences detected, 10% to 12% appear once; the ten largest clones hold about 10%. What was sequenced was PBMCs. The receptors were sampled from a human donor in good health (CMV status not recorded). Some clones in this sample may be carry-over from other donors' samples.

This clonotype was picked up many times. The V gene is TRBV7-9, the J gene TRBJ2-6, with 10 bases matching TRBD1. CDR3 length equals 23 residues. The V gene end was trimmed by 2 bases and the J gene end by 0 bases; junction bases not matched to a gene: 19. CDR1 is SEHNR, CDR2 FQNEAQ, per germline (reference sequence). CDR3 in amino acids: CASSLPRRYDRGQGRSGANVLTF. CDR3 in DNA: TGTGCCAGCAGCTTACCCCGGAGGTATGACAGGGGGCAGGGACGCTCTGGGGCCAACGTCCTGACTTTC.

This clonotype was seen ten or more times. The CDR3 region is CASRPGKKRWDSIQETQYF. CDR3 nucleotide sequence: TGTGCCAGCAGGCCAGGAAAGAAAAGATGGGACAGTATACAAGAGACCCAGTACTTC. This chain connects TRBV6-2 or TRBV6-3 to TRBJ2-5; 7 bases are a match to TRBD1. CDR3 size: 19 residues. Germline CDR1 MNHEY, CDR2 SVGEGT. V gave up 6 bases and J gave up 2 bases; unmatched junction bases: 21.

This clonotype turned up a few times. This rearrangement joins TRBV2 to TRBJ2-7; perhaps TRBD2 as D (5 bases). The CDR3 length is 14 residues. The V gene lost 4 bases and the J gene lost 3 bases, with 13 bases spanning the gap. The germline CDR1 and CDR2 sequences are SNHLY and FYNNEI. CDR3 in DNA: TGTGCCAGCAGTGGTCGAGACTATAACTACGAGCAGTACTTC. Amino acid sequence: CASSGRDYNYEQYF.

Many counts were recorded for this clonotype. V is TRBV7-3 and J is TRBJ2-1, with D possibly matching TRBD2 (6 bases). Per germline, CDR1 SGHTA and CDR2 FQGTGA. There are 13 residues in the CDR3. Trimming removed 5 bases at V and 7 bases at J, with 12 bases between. The CDR3 nucleotides are TGTGCCAGCAGCCTCGGGACTTCAAATGAGCAGTTCTTC. Translating it yields CASSLGTSNEQFF.

This clonotype appeared many times. The chain joins TRBV7-2 to TRBJ2-3; 11 bases are a match to TRBD2. V lost 5 bases to trimming and J lost 3 bases; unmatched junction nucleotides: 10. The length of the CDR3 is 17 residues. Germline values: CDR1 SGHTA, CDR2 FQGNSA. The CDR3 bases are TGTGCCAGCAGCCCCCTTAGCGGGAGGGTCCCGACAGATACGCAGTATTTT. This sequence encodes CASSPLSGRVPTDTQYF.

In this sample, this clonotype turned up a few times. The chain links TRBV2 to TRBJ1-2; D unresolved. CDR1 is SNHLY and CDR2 is FYNNEI in the germline V gene. Trimming left V 6 bases short and J 7 bases short, with 21 bases between. This CDR3 is built from 15 residues. The DNA of the CDR3 is TGTGCCAGCAGCGTTAGGACCTCCAACTGGAGTGGCTACACCTTC. Translating gives CASSVRTSNWSGYTF.

This clonotype showed up many times. The chain uses TRBV6-6 and TRBJ1-2; D unclear. The CDR3 runs 13 residues. The V gene lost 0 bases and the J gene lost 5 bases, with 7 bases spanning the gap. Germline CDR1 MNHNY, CDR2 SVGAGI (reference sequence). The CDR3 is CASSYSGGYGYTF. CDR3 DNA sequence: TGTGCCAGCAGTTACTCAGGAGGTTATGGCTACACCTTC.

Ten or more counts support this clonotype. This rearrangement joins TRBV7-6 to TRBJ2-7; TRBD1 matches 9 bases. Per germline, CDR1 SGHVS and CDR2 FNYEAQ. V lost 1 base and J lost 4; bases outside the gene matches: 2. This CDR3 is built from 14 residues. The CDR3 DNA sequence: TGTGCCAGCAGCTTAGAAGGGACAGGGTACGAGCAGTACTTC. Translating gives CASSLEGTGYEQYF.

The V call is TRBV20-1, the J call TRBJ2-7; a possible D gene is TRBD2 (6 bases). Per the germline V gene, CDR1 is DFQATT and CDR2 is SNEGSKA (reference sequence). Trimming pared 4 bases from V and 3 bases from J, leaving 10 bases between. CDR3 size: 12 residues. The CDR3 protein is CSAKEGFYEQYF. The DNA of the CDR3 is TGCAGTGCTAAGGAGGGTTTCTACGAGCAGTACTTC.